This T cell receptor (beta chain) was retrieved from a study of T cells in Graves' hyperthyroidism and ophthalmopathy. This clonotype turned up a few times. Its antigen is unknown. Template material for amplifying TCR beta CDR3 regions consisted of RNA transcripts. HTBI primers drove first-round RT-PCR of the TCR CDR3. TCRdb itself ran the multiplex PCR reads through MiXCR, one entry per CDR3 protein. Among a few hundred thousand distinct CDR3 sequences listed, roughly 22% were seen once. Study conclusions and caveats: Median prediction lead before ophthalmopathy onset was 5 to 7.5 months with the model.

The CDR3 runs to 15 residues. V gave up 3 bases and J gave up 0 bases, with 8 bases separating them. This receptor was obtained from a woman aged 65 to 85 with Graves' ophthalmopathy. The sequenced sample consisted of blood. The chain uses TRBV12-3 or TRBV12-4 and TRBJ2-2; no clear D. In DNA, the CDR3 is TGTGCCAGCAGTTTCTATTCCGCGAACACCGGGGAGCTGTTTTTT. Protein sequence: CASSFYSANTGELFF.